This paragraph reports one TCR beta chain. V lost 0 bases to trimming and J lost 5 bases; unmatched junction nucleotides: 10. CDR3 length: 16 amino acids. CDR1 ENHRY and CDR2 SYGVKD come from the germline V gene. This sample stems from a study of T cells in Graves' hyperthyroidism and ophthalmopathy. Amplification targeted TCR beta CDR3 regions from RNA transcripts. The TCR CDR3 was amplified in a first-round RT-PCR using the HTBI primer set. TCRdb redid the calling of the multiplex PCR reads with MiXCR, one entry per CDR3 protein. In the table there are 650,000 to 700,000 distinct CDR3 sequences, roughly 17% of which are singletons.

The receptor comes from a man aged 45 to 65 with Graves' hyperthyroidism. The sample consisted of blood. The V and J genes are TRBV10-3 and TRBJ2-7; 7 nucleotides line up with TRBD2. The CDR3 DNA follows: TGTGCCATCAGTGAGTCAGCTAGCGGAGAGACCCACGAGCAGTACTTC. Residues: CAISESASGETHEQYF.